This TCR beta chain was identified in a study of blood T cells in healthy people across ages. To note about this clonotype: The antigen is not known.

The draw of peripheral blood yielded ten milliliters from each donor. The CDR3 has 16 residues. With 0 bases removed from V and 1 base from J, the gap between germline ends came to 12 bases. The germline CDR1 and CDR2 sequences are SGHDN and FVKESK. Then a second PCR, running roughly 7 to 11 cycles, was carried out with a sample-barcoded 5' primer and a J-beta primer mix. TCRdb reanalysed the 5' RACE reads using MiXCR and keeps one entry per CDR3 protein. The sample consists of 800,000 or so distinct CDR3 sequences, more than 20% of them appearing once. Study findings and constraints: A greater number of naive CD4+ cells and higher diversity distinguished long-lived donors from aged donors.

A further study also used this sample, focusing on T cells of mothers and their children.

Input material: blood. This receptor was identified in a boy aged 5 to 17 in good health. The V call is TRBV14, the J call TRBJ2-5, with D perhaps TRBD2 (6 bases). The CDR3 DNA reads as TGTGCCAGCAGCCAAGACTTTTTGGGACTCCAAGAGACCCAGTACTTC. Encoded protein: CASSQDFLGLQETQYF.